This T cell receptor (beta chain) stems from a study of technical replicates of blood from several donors. Profiled with immunoSEQ multiplex PCR; TCRdb holds only in-frame clones, not every one. Here the sample spans tens of thousands of clones, roughly 85% being singletons. Sequenced sample: PBMCs. The receptor's source is a human donor in good health. Some clones in this sample may be carry-over from other donors' samples.

CDR3 in DNA: TGTGCCAGCAGTTCCGGAACTAGGCTCGGGGCCAACGTCCTGACTTTC. Translation: CASSSGTRLGANVLTF. The chain joins TRBV6-6 to TRBJ2-6; TRBD2 might be the D (5 bases). This CDR3 contains 16 residues. CDR1 is MNHNY, CDR2 SVGAGI, per germline (reference sequence). Trimming left V 4 bases short and J 4 bases short, with 14 bases between.